A single T cell receptor (beta chain) is shown here with its context. The data are from a study of T cell responses to AZD1222 COVID-19 vaccine. The CDR3 length is 14 residues. The germline gives CDR1 MGHRA, CDR2 YSYEKL. Trimming removed 4 bases at V and 4 bases at J, with 13 bases between. The protocol was immunoSEQ multiplex PCR, while the TCRdb copy is restricted to in-frame clones and leaves out a portion. The profile covers some 130,000 clones, with roughly 93% appearing a single time and around 1% taken by the ten largest. This chain links TRBV4-1 with TRBJ1-2, with a weak D call TRBD1 (6 bases). This receptor was obtained from an adult who received the AZD1222 COVID-19 vaccine. The sequenced sample was peripheral blood, obtained 28 days after the second AZD1222 dose. The CDR3 bases are TGCGCCAGCAGCCTCCAAACGACAGGCTATGGCTACACCTTC. Protein sequence: CASSLQTTGYGYTF.